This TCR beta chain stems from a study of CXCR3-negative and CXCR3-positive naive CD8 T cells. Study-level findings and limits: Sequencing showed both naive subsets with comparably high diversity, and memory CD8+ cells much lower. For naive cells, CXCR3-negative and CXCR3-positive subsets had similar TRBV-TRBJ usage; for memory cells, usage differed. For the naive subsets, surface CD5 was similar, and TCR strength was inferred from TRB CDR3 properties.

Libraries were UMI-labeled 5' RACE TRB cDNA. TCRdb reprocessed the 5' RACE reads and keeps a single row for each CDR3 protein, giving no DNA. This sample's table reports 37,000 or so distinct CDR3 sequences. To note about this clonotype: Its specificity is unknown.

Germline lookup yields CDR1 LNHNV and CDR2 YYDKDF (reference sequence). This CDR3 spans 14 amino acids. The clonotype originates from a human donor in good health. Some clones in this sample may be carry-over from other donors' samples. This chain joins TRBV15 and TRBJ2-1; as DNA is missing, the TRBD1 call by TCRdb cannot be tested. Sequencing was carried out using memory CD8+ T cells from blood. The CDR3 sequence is CATSPRDREMKQFF.